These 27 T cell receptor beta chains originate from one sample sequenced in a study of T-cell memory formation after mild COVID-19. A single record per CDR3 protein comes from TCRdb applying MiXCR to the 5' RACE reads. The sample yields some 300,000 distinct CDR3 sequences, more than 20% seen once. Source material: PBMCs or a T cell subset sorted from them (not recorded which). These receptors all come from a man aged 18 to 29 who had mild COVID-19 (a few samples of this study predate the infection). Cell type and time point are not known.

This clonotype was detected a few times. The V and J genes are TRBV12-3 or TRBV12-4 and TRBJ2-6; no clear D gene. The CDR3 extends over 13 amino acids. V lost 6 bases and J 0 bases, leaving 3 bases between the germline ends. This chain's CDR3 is CASSNSGANVLTF. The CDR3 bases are TGTGCCAGCAGCAACTCTGGGGCCAACGTCCTGACTTTC.

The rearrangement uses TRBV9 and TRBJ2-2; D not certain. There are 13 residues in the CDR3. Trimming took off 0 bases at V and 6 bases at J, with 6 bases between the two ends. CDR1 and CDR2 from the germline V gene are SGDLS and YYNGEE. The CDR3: CASSVGAPGELFF. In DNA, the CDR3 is TGTGCCAGCAGCGTAGGAGCGCCCGGGGAGCTGTTTTTT.

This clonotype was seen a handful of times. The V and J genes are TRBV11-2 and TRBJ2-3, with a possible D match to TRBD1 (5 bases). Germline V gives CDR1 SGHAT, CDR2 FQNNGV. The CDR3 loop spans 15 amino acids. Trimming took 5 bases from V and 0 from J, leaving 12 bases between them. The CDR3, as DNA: TGTGCCAGCAGCCGACGACAGATTAGCACAGATACGCAGTATTTT. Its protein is CASSRRQISTDTQYF.

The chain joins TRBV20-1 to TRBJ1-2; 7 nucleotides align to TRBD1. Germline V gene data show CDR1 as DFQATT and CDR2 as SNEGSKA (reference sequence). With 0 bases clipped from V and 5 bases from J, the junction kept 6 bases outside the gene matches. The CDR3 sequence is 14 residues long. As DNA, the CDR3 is TGCAGTGCTAGAGATGACAGGGACGGTTATGGCTACACCTTC. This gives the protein CSARDDRDGYGYTF.

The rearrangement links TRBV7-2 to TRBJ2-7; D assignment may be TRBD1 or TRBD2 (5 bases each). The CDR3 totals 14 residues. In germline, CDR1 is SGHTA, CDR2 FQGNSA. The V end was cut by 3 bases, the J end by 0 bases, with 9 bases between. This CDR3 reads CASSFRDDSYEQYF. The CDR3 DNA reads TGTGCCAGCAGCTTCAGGGACGACTCCTACGAGCAGTACTTC.

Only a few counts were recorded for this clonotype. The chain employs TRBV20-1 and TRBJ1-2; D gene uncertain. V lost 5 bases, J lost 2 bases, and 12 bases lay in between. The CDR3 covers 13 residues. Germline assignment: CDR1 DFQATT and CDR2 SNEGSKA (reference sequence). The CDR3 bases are TGCAGTGCTTACTCTGCCAAAAACTATGGCTACACCTTC. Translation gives CSAYSAKNYGYTF.

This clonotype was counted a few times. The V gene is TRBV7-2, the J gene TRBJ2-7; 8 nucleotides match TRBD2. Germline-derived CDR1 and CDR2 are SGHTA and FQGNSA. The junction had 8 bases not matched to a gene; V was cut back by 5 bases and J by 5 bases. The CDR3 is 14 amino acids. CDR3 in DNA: TGTGCCAGCAGCCCTCTAGGGACTAGTAACGAGCAGTACTTC. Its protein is CASSPLGTSNEQYF.

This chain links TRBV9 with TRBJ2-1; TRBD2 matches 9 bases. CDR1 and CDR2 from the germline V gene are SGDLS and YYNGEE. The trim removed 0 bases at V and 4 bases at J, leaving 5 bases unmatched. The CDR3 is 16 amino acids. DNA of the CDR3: TGTGCCAGCAGCGTAGAGGTGGCGGGGGGGTACAATGAGCAGTTCTTC. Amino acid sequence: CASSVEVAGGYNEQFF.

CDR3 sequence reads: CASSLGGLAGTSGELFF. The CDR3 DNA sequence: TGTGCCAGCAGCTTAGGGGGACTAGCGGGGACGTCCGGGGAGCTGTTTTTT. The chain employs TRBV5-6 and TRBJ2-2; 13 positions match TRBD2. Germline V gene data show CDR1 as SGHDT and CDR2 as YYEEEE. The V and J ends lost 2 bases and 6 bases, in that order; junction bases with no gene match: 7. This CDR3 spans 17 amino acids. The full variable domain, its missing parts supplied by reference TRBV5-6 and TRBJ2-2, is DAGVTQSPTHLIKTRGQQVTLRCSPKSGHDTVSWYQQALGQGPQFIFQYYEEEERQRGNFPDRFSGHQFPNYSSELNVNALLLGDSALYLCASSLGGLAGTSGELFFGEGSRLTVL.

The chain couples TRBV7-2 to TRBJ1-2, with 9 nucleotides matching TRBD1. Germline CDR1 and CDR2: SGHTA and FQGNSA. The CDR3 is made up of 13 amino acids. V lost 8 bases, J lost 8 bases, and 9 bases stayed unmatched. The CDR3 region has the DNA TGTGCCAGCCACCCCGGGACAGGGAGAGGCTACACCTTC. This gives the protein CASHPGTGRGYTF.

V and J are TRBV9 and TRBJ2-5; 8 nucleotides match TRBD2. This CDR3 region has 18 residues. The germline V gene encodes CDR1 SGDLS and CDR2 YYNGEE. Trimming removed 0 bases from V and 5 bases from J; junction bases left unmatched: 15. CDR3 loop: CASSVGAGTRDSLETQYF. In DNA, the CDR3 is TGTGCCAGCAGCGTAGGGGCCGGGACTAGAGACTCGTTGGAGACCCAGTACTTC.

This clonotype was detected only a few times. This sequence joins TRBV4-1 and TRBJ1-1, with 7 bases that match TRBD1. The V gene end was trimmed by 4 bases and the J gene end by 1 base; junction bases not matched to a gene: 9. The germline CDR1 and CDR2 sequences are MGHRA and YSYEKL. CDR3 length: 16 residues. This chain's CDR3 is CASSRGQARENTEAFF. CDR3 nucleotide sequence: TGCGCCAGCAGCCGAGGACAGGCCAGAGAGAACACTGAAGCTTTCTTT.

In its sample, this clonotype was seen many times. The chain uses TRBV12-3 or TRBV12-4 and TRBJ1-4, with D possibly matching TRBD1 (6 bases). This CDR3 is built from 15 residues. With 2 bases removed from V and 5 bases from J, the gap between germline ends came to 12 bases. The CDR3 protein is CASSLSLQGNEKLFF. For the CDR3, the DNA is TGTGCCAGCAGTTTATCTTTACAGGGAAATGAAAAACTGTTTTTT.

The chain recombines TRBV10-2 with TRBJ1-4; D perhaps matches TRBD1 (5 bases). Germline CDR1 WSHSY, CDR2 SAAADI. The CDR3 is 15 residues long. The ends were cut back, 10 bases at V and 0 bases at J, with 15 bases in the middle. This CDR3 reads CATRIDSSTNEKLFF. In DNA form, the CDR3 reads TGCGCCACCCGAATCGACAGTTCAACTAATGAAAAACTGTTTTTT.

As DNA, the CDR3 is TGTGCCAGCAGAGAAACAGGGAACACTGAAGCTTTCTTT. It specifies CASRETGNTEAFF. V and J are TRBV6-4 and TRBJ1-1, with TRBD1 as a possible D gene (5 bases). Between the trimmed V and J ends, which lost 6 bases and 1 base, there was a span of 9 bases. CDR1 and CDR2 (germline): MRHNA, SNTAGT. This CDR3 contains 13 residues.

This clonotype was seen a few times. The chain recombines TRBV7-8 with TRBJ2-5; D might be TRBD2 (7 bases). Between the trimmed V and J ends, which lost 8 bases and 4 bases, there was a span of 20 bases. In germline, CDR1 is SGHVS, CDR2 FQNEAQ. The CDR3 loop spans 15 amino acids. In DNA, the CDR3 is TGTGCCAGCGCGGCCGTAGGCGGGGGCGCAGAGACCCAGTACTTC. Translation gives CASAAVGGGAETQYF.

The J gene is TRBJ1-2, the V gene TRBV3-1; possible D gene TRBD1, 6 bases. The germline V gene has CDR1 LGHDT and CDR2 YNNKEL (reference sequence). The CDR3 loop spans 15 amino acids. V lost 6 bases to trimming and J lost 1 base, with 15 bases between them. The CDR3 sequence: CASSRTDPNNYGYTF. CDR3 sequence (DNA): TGTGCCAGCAGTCGGACAGATCCGAATAACTATGGCTACACCTTC.

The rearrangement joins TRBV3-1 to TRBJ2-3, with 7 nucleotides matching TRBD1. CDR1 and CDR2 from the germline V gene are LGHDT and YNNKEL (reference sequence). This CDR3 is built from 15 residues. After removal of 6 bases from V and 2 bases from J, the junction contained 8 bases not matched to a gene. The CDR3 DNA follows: TGTGCCAGCAGTTACAGGGGATCAACCACAGATACGCAGTATTTT. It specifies CASSYRGSTTDTQYF.

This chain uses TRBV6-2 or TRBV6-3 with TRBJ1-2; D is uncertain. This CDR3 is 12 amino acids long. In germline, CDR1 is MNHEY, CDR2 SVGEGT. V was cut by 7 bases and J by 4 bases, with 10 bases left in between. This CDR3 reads CASTRTAYGYTF. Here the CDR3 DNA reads TGTGCCAGCACCAGGACTGCCTATGGCTACACCTTC.

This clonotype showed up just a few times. The CDR3 is CASSLPGLAAKDTQYF. The CDR3, as DNA: TGTGCCAGCAGTCTCCCGGGACTAGCGGCGAAAGATACGCAGTATTTT. The chain has TRBV12-3 or TRBV12-4 and TRBJ2-3, with 11 bases that match TRBD2. This CDR3 region has 16 residues. The V segment lost 5 bases and the J segment 5 bases; nucleotides outside the gene matches: 9.

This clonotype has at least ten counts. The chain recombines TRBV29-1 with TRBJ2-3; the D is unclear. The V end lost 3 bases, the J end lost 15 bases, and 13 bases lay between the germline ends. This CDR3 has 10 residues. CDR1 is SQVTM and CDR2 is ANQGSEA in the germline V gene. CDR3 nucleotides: TGCAGCGTTGAGTTCCCGACCACTTATTTT. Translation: CSVEFPTTYF.

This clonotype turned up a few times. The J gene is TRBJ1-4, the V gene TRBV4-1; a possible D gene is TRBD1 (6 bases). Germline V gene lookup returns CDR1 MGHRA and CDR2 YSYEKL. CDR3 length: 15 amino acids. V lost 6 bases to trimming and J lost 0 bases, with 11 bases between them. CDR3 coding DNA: TGCGCCAGCAGGATAACAGGGTCAACTAATGAAAAACTGTTTTTT. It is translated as CASRITGSTNEKLFF.

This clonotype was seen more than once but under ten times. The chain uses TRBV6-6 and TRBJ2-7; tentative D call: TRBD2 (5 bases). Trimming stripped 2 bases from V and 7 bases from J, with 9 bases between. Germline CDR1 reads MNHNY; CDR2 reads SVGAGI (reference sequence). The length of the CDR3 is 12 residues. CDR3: CASSYAGGEQYV. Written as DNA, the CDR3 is TGTGCCAGCAGTTACGCGGGCGGGGAGCAGTACGTC.

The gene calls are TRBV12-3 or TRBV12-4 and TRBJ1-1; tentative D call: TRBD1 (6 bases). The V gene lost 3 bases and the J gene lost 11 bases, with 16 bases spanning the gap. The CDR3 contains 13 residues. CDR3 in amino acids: CASSFTGGAGAFF. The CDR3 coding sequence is TGTGCCAGCAGTTTCACGGGGGGCGCCGGGGCTTTCTTT.

The chain's CDR3 is CASSQDLSAGGNEQFF. The DNA of the CDR3 is TGTGCCAGCAGCCAAGACCTCTCGGCGGGGGGGAATGAGCAGTTCTTC. This chain links TRBV3-1 with TRBJ2-1, with 9 bases aligning to TRBD2. Trimming removed 0 bases from V and 7 bases from J; junction bases left unmatched: 7. The germline CDR1 and CDR2 sequences are LGHDT and YNNKEL (reference sequence). This CDR3 comprises 16 residues.

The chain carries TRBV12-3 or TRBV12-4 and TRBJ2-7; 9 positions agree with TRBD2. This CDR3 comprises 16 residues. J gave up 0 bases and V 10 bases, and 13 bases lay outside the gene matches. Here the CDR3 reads CATGSGGQRSSYEQYF. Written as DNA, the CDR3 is TGTGCCACAGGAAGCGGGGGGCAACGGAGCTCCTACGAGCAGTACTTC.

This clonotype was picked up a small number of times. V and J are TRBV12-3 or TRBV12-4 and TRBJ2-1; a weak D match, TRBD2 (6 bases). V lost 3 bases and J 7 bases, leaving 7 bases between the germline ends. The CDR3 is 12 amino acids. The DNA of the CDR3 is TGTGCCAGCAGTTTCGCGGGGAATGAGCAGTTCTTC. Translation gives CASSFAGNEQFF.